This TCR beta chain appears in the sequencing data of a study of cytotoxic CD8 clonotypes in ibrutinib-treated CLL. Findings and caveats of the study: Treatment left the uncommon public clonotypes either contracted or stable in frequency.

Looked up from germline, CDR1 is SGHRS and CDR2 is YFSETQ. The CDR3 consists of 12 residues. Trimming removed 0 bases from V and 9 bases from J, with 7 bases in between. TCRdb's table, derived via immunoSEQ multiplex PCR, lists solely in-frame clones and lacks some. The data contain approximately 350,000 clones, around 66% of them singletons. On this clone itself: The target antigen is unknown.

Genomic DNA in a quantity of roughly 2.2 micrograms was derived from cryopreserved PBMCs for TCR beta libraries. This chain joins TRBV5-1 and TRBJ2-1; tentatively, D is TRBD1 (6 bases). The specimen was PBMCs, collected after 36 months of ibrutinib treatment. This receptor was identified in a human donor with chronic lymphocytic leukemia. CDR3: CASSLAGVEQFF. The CDR3 DNA sequence: TGCGCCAGCAGCTTGGCAGGGGTTGAGCAGTTCTTC. Full variable domain (remainder filled in from reference TRBV5-1 and TRBJ2-1): KAGVTQTPRYLIKTRGQQVTLSCSPISGHRSVSWYQQTPGQGLQFLFEYFSETQRNKGNFPGRFSGRQFSNSRSEMNVSTLELGDSALYLCASSLAGVEQFFGPGTRLTVL.